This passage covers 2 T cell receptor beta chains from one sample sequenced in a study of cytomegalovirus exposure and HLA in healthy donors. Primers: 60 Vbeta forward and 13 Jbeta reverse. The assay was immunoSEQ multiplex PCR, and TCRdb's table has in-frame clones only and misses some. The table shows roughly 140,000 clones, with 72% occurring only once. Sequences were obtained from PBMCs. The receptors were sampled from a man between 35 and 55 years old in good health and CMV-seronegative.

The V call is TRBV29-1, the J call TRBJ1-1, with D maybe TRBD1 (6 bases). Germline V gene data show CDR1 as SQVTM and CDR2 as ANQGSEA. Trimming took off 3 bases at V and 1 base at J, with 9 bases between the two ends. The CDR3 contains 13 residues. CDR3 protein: CSVEQGQNTEAFF. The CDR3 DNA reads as TGCAGCGTTGAGCAGGGGCAGAACACTGAAGCTTTCTTT.

CDR3 DNA: TGTGCCAGCAGCTTAGGACCCATTGGACAGGGAGGCTATGGCTACACCTTC. As protein: CASSLGPIGQGGYGYTF. V gene TRBV7-9 combines with J gene TRBJ1-2; 8 bases fit TRBD1. Germline CDR1 SEHNR, CDR2 FQNEAQ (reference sequence). After removal of 1 base from V and 4 bases from J, the junction contained 11 bases not matched to a gene. The CDR3 has 17 amino acids.